One T cell receptor beta chain is described in this entry. Its antigen is as yet unknown. Time point defined: cycle 4 day 1 (C4D1), after five to seven weeks of nivolumab. There was relapse after autologous stem cell transplantation in every patient, and there was variation in brentuximab vedotin exposure. The sample belongs to a study of PD-1 blockade in classical Hodgkin lymphoma. Study results and limitations: By C4D1, CD4+ diversity increased significantly, especially in complete responders.

The data were produced by immunoSEQ multiplex PCR, yet TCRdb's version contains in-frame clones alone and is incomplete. Among fewer than 45,000 clones listed, 60% to 75% were seen once. CDR3 length equals 15 residues. Germline trimming cut 6 bases from V and 0 bases from J; bases unmatched to any gene: 7. Germline V CDR1 and CDR2: SGHTA, FQGNSA. This TCR was sampled from a human donor with classical Hodgkin lymphoma. This specimen consisted of peripheral blood mononuclear cells (PBMCs), obtained before the fourth cycle of nivolumab. This sequence joins TRBV7-2 and TRBJ2-7, with 8 bases lining up with TRBD2. For the CDR3, the DNA is TGTGCCAGCAGTCCAACGGGAGGGTCCTCCTACGAGCAGTACTTC. Its protein product is CASSPTGGSSYEQYF.